These T cell receptor beta chains were read from a single sample in a study of T cells after posttransplantation cyclophosphamide. The repertoire was sequenced with immunoSEQ multiplex PCR; TCRdb's copy has only in-frame clones and lacks some. Sampling found roughly 13,000 clones, none seen once. The material was PBMCs, obtained 1162 days after allogeneic stem cell transplant with posttransplant cyclophosphamide. All receptors derive from a female patient aged 40-50 years who received an allogeneic stem cell transplant from a related donor, was CMV-positive, and had no GVHD. Some T cells may arise from the graft donor. Both conserved end residues are part of each CDR3. Fields, in order: clone size, J gene, D gene, V gene, CDR3 DNA, CDR3 protein. A D gene is named only where the DNA matches it firmly. For some rows the clone size is stated as once, few or many, or as a class when expanded; others skip it.

clone_size: many; j_call: TRBJ2-1; d_call: TRBD2; v_call: TRBV5-5; cdr3_nt: TGTGCCAGCAGCCATAGGACTAGCGGGGGGGGCTCCTACAATGAGCAGTTCTTC; cdr3_aa: CASSHRTSGGGSYNEQFF
clone_size: .; j_call: TRBJ1-4; d_call: .; v_call: TRBV28; cdr3_nt: TGTGCCAGCCCCCGCCCAGGGTGTTGCGGGGGCCTCATTAATGAAAAACTGTTTTTT; cdr3_aa: CASPRPGCCGGLINEKLFF
clone_size: many; j_call: TRBJ1-3; d_call: .; v_call: TRBV7-9; cdr3_nt: TGTGCCAGCAGCTTAGTGGGCCCGCAAAGCTCTGGAAACACCATATATTTT; cdr3_aa: CASSLVGPQSSGNTIYF
clone_size: few; j_call: TRBJ1-2; d_call: TRBD1; v_call: TRBV5-6; cdr3_nt: TGTGCCAGCAGCTTGGCCGGGACAGCGAACTATGGCTACACCTTC; cdr3_aa: CASSLAGTANYGYTF
clone_size: many; j_call: TRBJ1-2; d_call: .; v_call: TRBV15; cdr3_nt: TGTGCCACCAGCAGAGATCCAGGGTTTCTGGGCTACACCTTC; cdr3_aa: CATSRDPGFLGYTF
clone_size: many; j_call: TRBJ1-2; d_call: .; v_call: TRBV9; cdr3_nt: TGTGCCAGCAGCGCCTTCCCCGGGGGTATAGAGGACTATGGCTACACCTTC; cdr3_aa: CASSAFPGGIEDYGYTF
clone_size: few; j_call: TRBJ1-5; d_call: TRBD1; v_call: TRBV7-2; cdr3_nt: TGTGCCAGCAGCTCTCGACAGGGGGCTCAGCCCCAGCATTTT; cdr3_aa: CASSSRQGAQPQHF
clone_size: many; j_call: TRBJ2-1; d_call: .; v_call: TRBV5-1; cdr3_nt: TGCGCCAGCAGCCCAGGGTCCGTGTCCTACAATGAGCAGTTCTTC; cdr3_aa: CASSPGSVSYNEQFF
clone_size: many; j_call: TRBJ2-7; d_call: .; v_call: TRBV27; cdr3_nt: TGTGCCAGCAGTTTGGGCCCGACCTACGAGCAGTACTTC; cdr3_aa: CASSLGPTYEQYF
clone_size: few; j_call: TRBJ1-2; d_call: TRBD1; v_call: TRBV5-6; cdr3_nt: TGTGCCAGCAGCCAGTCGGACAGGGGGTTCTATGGCTACACCTTC; cdr3_aa: CASSQSDRGFYGYTF
clone_size: many; j_call: TRBJ1-2; d_call: .; v_call: TRBV6-1; cdr3_nt: TGTGCCAGCAGTGAATCCAGGGCAGTCGATGGCTACACCTTC; cdr3_aa: CASSESRAVDGYTF
clone_size: .; j_call: TRBJ2-3; d_call: TRBD2; v_call: TRBV5-1; cdr3_nt: TGCGCCAGCAGCTTCAAGCGGGGGGGCAGGACAGATACGCAGTATTTT; cdr3_aa: CASSFKRGGRTDTQYF
clone_size: many; j_call: TRBJ1-4; d_call: TRBD1; v_call: TRBV27; cdr3_nt: TGTGCCAGCAGTCCCGCCGGGACAGGGTGGGAAAAACTGTTTTTT; cdr3_aa: CASSPAGTGWEKLFF
clone_size: many; j_call: TRBJ2-2; d_call: TRBD1; v_call: TRBV10-3; cdr3_nt: TGTGCCATCAGTAGAACTCCGGGACAGGGAGGGACCGGGGAGCTGTTTTTT; cdr3_aa: CAISRTPGQGGTGELFF
clone_size: many; j_call: TRBJ1-5; d_call: .; v_call: TRBV11-2; cdr3_nt: TGTGCCAGCAGCTTAGCTCTCGGTCAGCCCCAGCATTTT; cdr3_aa: CASSLALGQPQHF
clone_size: many; j_call: TRBJ2-7; d_call: TRBD1; v_call: TRBV9; cdr3_nt: TGTGCCAGCAGTTTCGGACAGGGGACGGCCTACGAGCAGTACTTC; cdr3_aa: CASSFGQGTAYEQYF
clone_size: .; j_call: TRBJ2-6; d_call: TRBD1; v_call: TRBV9; cdr3_nt: TGTGCCAGCAGCGCCGCCGGACAGGCTCTCTCTGGGGCCAACGTCCTGGCTTTC; cdr3_aa: CASSAAGQALSGANVLAF
clone_size: many; j_call: TRBJ1-1; d_call: TRBD1; v_call: TRBV7-6; cdr3_nt: TGTGCCAGCAGCTTAAGGGGACAGGGCCCACCACATACTGAAGCTTTCTTT; cdr3_aa: CASSLRGQGPPHTEAFF
clone_size: few; j_call: TRBJ2-7; d_call: .; v_call: TRBV10-3; cdr3_nt: TGTGCCATCAGGACCCCGGGGGGCCGTCCGTACGAGCAGTACTTC; cdr3_aa: CAIRTPGGRPYEQYF
clone_size: many; j_call: TRBJ1-1; d_call: TRBD1; v_call: TRBV14; cdr3_nt: TGTGCCAGCAGCCAAGTGGGGACCAAGGGGGCACCTTTCTTT; cdr3_aa: CASSQVGTKGAPFF
clone_size: many; j_call: TRBJ1-2; d_call: .; v_call: TRBV5-1; cdr3_nt: TGCGCCAGCAGCTTTGGGGAGAGGAACTACACCTTC; cdr3_aa: CASSFGERNYTF
clone_size: many; j_call: TRBJ2-6; d_call: TRBD1; v_call: TRBV9; cdr3_nt: TGTGCCAGCAGCGAGGACAGGGCCCCCTCTGGGGCCAACGTCCTGACTTTC; cdr3_aa: CASSEDRAPSGANVLTF